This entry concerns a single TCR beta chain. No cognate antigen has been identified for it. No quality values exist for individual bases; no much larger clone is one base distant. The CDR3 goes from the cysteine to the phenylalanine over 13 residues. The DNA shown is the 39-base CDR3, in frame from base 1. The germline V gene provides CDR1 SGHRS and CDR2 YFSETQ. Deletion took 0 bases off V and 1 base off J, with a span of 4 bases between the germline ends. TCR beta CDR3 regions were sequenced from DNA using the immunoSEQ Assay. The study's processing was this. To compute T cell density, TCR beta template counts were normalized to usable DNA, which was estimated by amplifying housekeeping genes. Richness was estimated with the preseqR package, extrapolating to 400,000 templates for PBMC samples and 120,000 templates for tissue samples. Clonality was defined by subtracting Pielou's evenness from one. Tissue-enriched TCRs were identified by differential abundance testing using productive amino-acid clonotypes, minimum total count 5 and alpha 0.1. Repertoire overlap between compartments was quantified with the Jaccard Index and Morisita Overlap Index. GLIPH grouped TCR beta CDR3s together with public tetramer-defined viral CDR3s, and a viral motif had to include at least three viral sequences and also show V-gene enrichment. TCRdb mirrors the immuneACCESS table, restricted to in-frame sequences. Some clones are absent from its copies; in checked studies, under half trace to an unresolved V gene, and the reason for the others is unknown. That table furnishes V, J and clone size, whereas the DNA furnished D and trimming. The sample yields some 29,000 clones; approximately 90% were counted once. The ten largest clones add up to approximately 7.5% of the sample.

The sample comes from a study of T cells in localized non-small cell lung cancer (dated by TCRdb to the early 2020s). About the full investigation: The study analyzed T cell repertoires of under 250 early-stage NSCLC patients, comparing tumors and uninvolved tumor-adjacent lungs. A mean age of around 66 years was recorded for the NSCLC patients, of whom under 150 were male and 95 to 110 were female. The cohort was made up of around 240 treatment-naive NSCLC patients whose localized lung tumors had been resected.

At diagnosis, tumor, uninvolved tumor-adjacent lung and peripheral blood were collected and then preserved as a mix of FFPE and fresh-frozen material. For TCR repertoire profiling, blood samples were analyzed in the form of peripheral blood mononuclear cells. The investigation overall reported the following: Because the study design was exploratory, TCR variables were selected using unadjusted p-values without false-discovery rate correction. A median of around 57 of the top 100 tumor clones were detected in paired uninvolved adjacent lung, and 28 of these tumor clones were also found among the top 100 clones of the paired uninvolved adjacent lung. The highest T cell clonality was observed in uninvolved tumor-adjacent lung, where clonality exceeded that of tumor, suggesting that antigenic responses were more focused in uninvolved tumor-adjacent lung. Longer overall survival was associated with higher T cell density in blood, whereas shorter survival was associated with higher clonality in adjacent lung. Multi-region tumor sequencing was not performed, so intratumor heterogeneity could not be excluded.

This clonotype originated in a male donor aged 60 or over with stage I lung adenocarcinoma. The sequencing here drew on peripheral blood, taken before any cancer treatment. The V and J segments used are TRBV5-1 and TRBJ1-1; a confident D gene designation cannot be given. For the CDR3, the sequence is CASSLDPNTEAFF. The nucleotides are TGCGCCAGCAGCTTGGATCCGAACACTGAAGCTTTCTTT. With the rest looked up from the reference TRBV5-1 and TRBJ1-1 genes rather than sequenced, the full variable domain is KAGVTQTPRYLIKTRGQQVTLSCSPISGHRSVSWYQQTPGQGLQFLFEYFSETQRNKGNFPGRFSGRQFSNSRSEMNVSTLELGDSALYLCASSLDPNTEAFFGQGTRLTVV.